This T cell receptor beta chain originates from a study of T cell changes during pregnancy in multiple sclerosis (dated by TCRdb to the late 2010s). Turning to the overall study: In women with multiple sclerosis, the researchers looked at how the T cell repertoire shifted as pregnancy progressed.

Libraries were built with the immunoSEQ multiplex PCR assay. This is the immuneACCESS table as TCRdb keeps it, with only in-frame sequences that have V and J called. A part of the clones is gone; compared with another copy, unresolved V genes explain less than half, and the rest is unexplained. Within this sample are tens of thousands of clones, with 88% of them counted one time only. The top ten constitute roughly 1.7% of the sample. CDR1 and CDR2, per the germline V gene, are MDHEN and SYDVKM. Ends trimmed: V by 5 bases, J by 4 bases; bases unmatched to a gene: 6. Including the terminal cysteine and phenylalanine, the CDR3 comprises 14 residues. Only the CDR3 part of the read is kept: 42 bases, read in frame from the first base. About this clone: The antigen it binds to is not known. No base quality values were provided; no much bigger clone lies one nucleotide off.

The sequencing used peripheral blood, collected in the first trimester of pregnancy. Recombination linked TRBV28 to TRBJ1-1; TRBD1 lines up with 8 middle nucleotides. The clonotype comes from a female donor with multiple sclerosis, enrolled in a pregnancy study. Here the CDR3 is given as CASSLQGARTEAFF. The DNA sequence reads TGTGCCAGCAGTCTCCAGGGGGCGCGCACTGAAGCTTTCTTT.